The 12 T cell receptor beta chains reported below all come from one sample, sequenced in a study of blood T cell repertoires in COVID-19. The data were produced by immunoSEQ multiplex PCR, yet TCRdb's version contains in-frame clones alone and is incomplete. The table lists fewer than 100,000 clones, around 80% of them singletons. The sequenced material came from peripheral blood. Source of these receptors: a woman between 50 and 59 years old with acute or convalescent COVID-19.

The V call is TRBV9, the J call TRBJ1-2, with 8 nucleotides matching TRBD1. The V segment lost 4 bases and the J segment 4 bases; nucleotides outside the gene matches: 9. CDR1 and CDR2 from the germline V gene are SGDLS and YYNGEE. The CDR3 covers 15 residues. Here the CDR3 DNA reads TGTGCCAGCAGCCCGTGGGACACAGGGGGCTATGGCTACACCTTC. Protein sequence: CASSPWDTGGYGYTF. The complete variable domain, with remaining parts taken from reference TRBV9 and TRBJ1-2, reads DSGVTQTPKHLITATGQRVTLRCSPRSGDLSVYWYQQSLDQGLQFLIQYYNGEERAKGNILERFSAQQFPDLHSELNLSSLELGDSALYFCASSPWDTGGYGYTFGSGTRLTVV.

The chain couples TRBV28 to TRBJ2-1, with TRBD1 matching 7 bases. The CDR3 extends over 13 amino acids. Trimming took 6 bases from V and 6 from J; bases not matched to a gene: 5. Germline CDR1 and CDR2: MDHEN and SYDVKM. CDR3 sequence (DNA): TGTGCCAGCAGGTTGGGACAGCGCAATGAGCAGTTCTTC. Protein: CASRLGQRNEQFF.

The V call is TRBV19, the J call TRBJ2-7; 7 bases map to TRBD2. The CDR3 has 15 residues. The germline V gene encodes CDR1 LNHDA and CDR2 SQIVND (reference sequence). The trim removed 4 bases at V and 0 bases at J, leaving 6 bases unmatched. The CDR3 DNA sequence: TGTGCCAGTAGTAGGCGGGGGACTCCCTCCTACGAGCAGTACTTC. This gives the protein CASSRRGTPSYEQYF. The variable domain in full, completed from reference TRBV19 and TRBJ2-7, reads DGGITQSPKYLFRKEGQNVTLSCEQNLNHDAMYWYRQDPGQGLRLIYYSQIVNDFQKGDIAEGYSVSREKKESFPLTVTSAQKNPTAFYLCASSRRGTPSYEQYFGPGTRLTVT.

The rearrangement joins TRBV29-1 to TRBJ2-3; 7 bases are shared with TRBD1. The CDR3 consists of 14 residues. Germline-derived CDR1 and CDR2 are SQVTM and ANQGSEA. V dropped 3 bases and J dropped 4; count of bases not matched to a gene: 7. The chain's CDR3 is CSVEQGVFPDTQYF. The CDR3, as DNA: TGCAGCGTTGAGCAGGGGGTCTTTCCAGATACGCAGTATTTT.

This clone was observed a single time. The chain links TRBV7-2 to TRBJ1-2; 7 bases line up with TRBD1. The junction had 1 base not matched to a gene; V was cut back by 1 base and J by 2 bases. Germline V gene lookup returns CDR1 SGHTA and CDR2 FQGNSA. This CDR3 contains 14 residues. The CDR3 loop reads CASSLEQGNYGYTF. The CDR3 bases are TGTGCCAGCAGCTTAGAACAGGGGAACTATGGCTACACCTTC.

CDR3 sequence reads: CASSKYGQNTEAFF. DNA of the CDR3: TGTGCCAGCAGCAAGTACGGACAGAACACTGAAGCTTTCTTT. This chain connects TRBV9 to TRBJ1-1, with a possible D match to TRBD1 (5 bases). The germline CDR1 and CDR2 sequences are SGDLS and YYNGEE. Trimming shortened V by 4 bases and J by 1 base, and 11 bases separated the two germline ends. The CDR3 totals 14 residues.

The rearrangement uses TRBV6-6 and TRBJ1-1; no reliable D call. Between the trimmed V and J ends, which lost 8 bases and 5 bases, there was a span of 9 bases. The CDR3 length is 11 residues. Germline V gene sequence: CDR1 MNHNY, CDR2 SVGAGI (reference sequence). The CDR3 loop is CASEDQTEAFF. CDR3 DNA: TGTGCCAGCGAGGATCAGACTGAAGCTTTCTTT.

The rearrangement joins TRBV12-3 or TRBV12-4 to TRBJ1-3; D gene unclear. This CDR3 comprises 13 residues. The V end was cut by 3 bases, the J end by 0 bases, with 3 bases between. CDR3: CASSLASGNTIYF. CDR3 nucleotides: TGTGCCAGCAGTTTGGCCTCTGGAAACACCATATATTTT.

This chain joins TRBV4-3 and TRBJ2-3, with 10 bases aligning to TRBD2. The V gene end was trimmed by 1 base and the J gene end by 0 bases; junction bases not matched to a gene: 10. CDR1 is LGHNA, CDR2 YSLEER, per germline. This CDR3 is built from 19 residues. The CDR3 here is CASSQASRTSGVSTDTQYF. CDR3 nucleotide sequence: TGCGCCAGCAGCCAAGCCTCTCGAACTAGCGGGGTTAGCACAGATACGCAGTATTTT.

The chain combines TRBV30 with TRBJ1-4; D is uncertain. The germline V gene has CDR1 GTSNPN and CDR2 SVGIG (reference sequence). The germline V and J ends were trimmed by 7 bases and 2 bases, with 5 bases remaining between them. The CDR3 is 11 residues long. The CDR3 loop is CASGTNEKLFF. CDR3 DNA: TGTGCCTCCGGGACTAATGAAAAACTGTTTTTT.

CDR3 amino acids: CASSTKAGVHEQFF. CDR3 in DNA: TGTGCCAGCAGTACCAAAGCGGGAGTCCATGAGCAGTTCTTC. The genes are TRBV6-5 and TRBJ2-1; 8 bases are shared with TRBD2. Germline assignment: CDR1 MNHEY and CDR2 SVGAGI. The V gene end was trimmed by 5 bases and the J gene end by 8 bases; junction bases not matched to a gene: 8. The length of the CDR3 is 14 residues.

V is TRBV6-2 or TRBV6-3 and J is TRBJ1-2; no clear D. V shed 0 bases and J shed 7 bases, with 12 bases lying between them. This CDR3 is 14 amino acids long. Germline CDR1 is MNHEY and CDR2 is SVGEGT. Written as DNA, the CDR3 is TGTGCCAGCAGTTACTCGATACCGGGTCTTGGCTACACCTTC. Amino acid sequence: CASSYSIPGLGYTF.